The clone carrying this TCR beta chain was recorded a few times. TCRdb's table, derived via immunoSEQ multiplex PCR, lists solely in-frame clones and lacks some. The sample consists of roughly 70,000 clones, around 82% of them appearing once. The sample comes from a study of blood T cell repertoires in COVID-19. Background on the study: Collection of acute and convalescent COVID-19 samples took place in the United States, Italy and Spain. PBMCs, B-cell-depleted T cells, or T cells provided the cDNA or gDNA that made up the material.

V was pared by 5 bases and J by 5 bases, with 13 bases of the junction left unmatched. This CDR3 has 16 residues. Germline V gives CDR1 SGHVS, CDR2 FNYEAQ. The TCR was taken from a woman in her sixties or seventies with acute or convalescent COVID-19. The J gene is TRBJ2-7, the V gene TRBV7-6, with TRBD1 matching 9 bases. The sequenced material came from peripheral blood. This chain's CDR3 is CASSPQDGGTGNEQYF. The CDR3 nucleotides read TGTGCCAGCAGCCCGCAGGACGGGGGGACAGGGAACGAGCAGTACTTC.